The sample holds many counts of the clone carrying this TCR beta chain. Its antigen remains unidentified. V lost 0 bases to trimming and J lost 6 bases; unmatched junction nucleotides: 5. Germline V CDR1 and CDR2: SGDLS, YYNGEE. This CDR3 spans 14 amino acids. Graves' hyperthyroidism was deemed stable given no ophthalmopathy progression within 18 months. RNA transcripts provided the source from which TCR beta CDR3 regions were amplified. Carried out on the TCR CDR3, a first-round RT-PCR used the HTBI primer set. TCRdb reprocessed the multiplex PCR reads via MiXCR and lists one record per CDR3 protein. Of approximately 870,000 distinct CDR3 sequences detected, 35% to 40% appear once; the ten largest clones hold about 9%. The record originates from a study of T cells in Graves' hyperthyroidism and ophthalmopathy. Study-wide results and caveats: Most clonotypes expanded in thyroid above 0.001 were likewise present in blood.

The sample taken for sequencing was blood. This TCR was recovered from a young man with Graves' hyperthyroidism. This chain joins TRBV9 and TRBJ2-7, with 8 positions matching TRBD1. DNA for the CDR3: TGTGCCAGCAGCGTAGCAGGGGGCGCGGGCGAGCAGTACTTC. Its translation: CASSVAGGAGEQYF. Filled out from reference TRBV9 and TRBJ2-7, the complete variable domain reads DSGVTQTPKHLITATGQRVTLRCSPRSGDLSVYWYQQSLDQGLQFLIQYYNGEERAKGNILERFSAQQFPDLHSELNLSSLELGDSALYFCASSVAGGAGEQYFGPGTRLTVT.